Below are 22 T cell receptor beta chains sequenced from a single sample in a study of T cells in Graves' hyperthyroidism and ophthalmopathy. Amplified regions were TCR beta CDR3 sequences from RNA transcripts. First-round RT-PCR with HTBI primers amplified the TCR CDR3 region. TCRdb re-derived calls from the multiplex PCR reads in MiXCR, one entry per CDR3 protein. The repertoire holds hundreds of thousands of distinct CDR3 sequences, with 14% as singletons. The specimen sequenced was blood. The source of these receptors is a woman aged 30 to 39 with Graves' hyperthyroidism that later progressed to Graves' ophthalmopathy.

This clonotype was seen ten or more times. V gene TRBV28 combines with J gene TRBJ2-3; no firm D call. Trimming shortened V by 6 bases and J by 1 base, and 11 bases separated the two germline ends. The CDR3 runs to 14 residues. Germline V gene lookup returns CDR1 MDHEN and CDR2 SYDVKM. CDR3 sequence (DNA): TGTGCCAGCAGCTCCCCGGGCCGCACAGATACGCAGTATTTT. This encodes CASSSPGRTDTQYF.

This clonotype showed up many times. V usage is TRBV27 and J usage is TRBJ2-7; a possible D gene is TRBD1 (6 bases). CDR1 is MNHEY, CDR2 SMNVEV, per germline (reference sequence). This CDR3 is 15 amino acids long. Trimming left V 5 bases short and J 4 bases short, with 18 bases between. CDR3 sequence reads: CASSEPGQGGYEQYF. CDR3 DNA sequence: TGTGCCAGCAGTGAACCGGGACAAGGGGGATACGAGCAGTACTTC.

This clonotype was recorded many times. CDR3 sequence (DNA): TGTGCCAGCAGTCCCGAGCGGGACGAGCAGTACTTC. Protein sequence: CASSPERDEQYF. The chain couples TRBV2 to TRBJ2-7; tentative D call: TRBD2 (6 bases). Trimming stripped 5 bases from V and 5 bases from J, with 10 bases between. Germline V lookup: CDR1 SNHLY, CDR2 FYNNEI. The CDR3 runs to 12 residues.

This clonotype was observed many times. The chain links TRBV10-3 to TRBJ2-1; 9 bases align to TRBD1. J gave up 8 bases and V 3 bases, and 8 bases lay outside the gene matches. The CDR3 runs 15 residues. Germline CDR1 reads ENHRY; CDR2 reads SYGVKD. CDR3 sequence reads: CAISERGQGLDEQFF. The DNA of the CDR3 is TGTGCCATCAGTGAACGGGGACAGGGTCTAGATGAGCAGTTCTTC.

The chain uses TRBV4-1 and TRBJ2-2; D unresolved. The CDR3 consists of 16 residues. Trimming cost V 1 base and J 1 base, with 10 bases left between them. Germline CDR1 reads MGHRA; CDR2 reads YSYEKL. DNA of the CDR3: TGCGCCAGCAGCCAAGTACGAGTTGGGAACACCGGGGAGCTGTTTTTT. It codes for CASSQVRVGNTGELFF.

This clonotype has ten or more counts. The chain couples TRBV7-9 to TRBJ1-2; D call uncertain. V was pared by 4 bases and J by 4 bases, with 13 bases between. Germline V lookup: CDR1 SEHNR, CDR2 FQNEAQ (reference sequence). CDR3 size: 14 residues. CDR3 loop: CASSSGPAGYGYTF. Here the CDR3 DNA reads TGTGCCAGCAGCTCCGGCCCGGCAGGCTATGGCTACACCTTC.

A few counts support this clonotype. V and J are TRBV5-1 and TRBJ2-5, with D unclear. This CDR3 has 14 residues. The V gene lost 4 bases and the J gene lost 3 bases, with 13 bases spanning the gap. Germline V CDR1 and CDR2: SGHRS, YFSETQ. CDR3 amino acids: CASSTRAQEETQYF. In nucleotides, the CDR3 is TGCGCCAGCAGCACCCGGGCCCAGGAAGAGACCCAGTACTTC.

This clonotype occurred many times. The CDR3 coding sequence is TGTGCCAGCAGCTTAGAACTAGCGGGAGGGTACGAGCAGTACTTC. Translating gives CASSLELAGGYEQYF. The chain employs TRBV7-3 and TRBJ2-7; 13 nucleotides match TRBD2. The J segment lost 4 bases and the V segment lost 2 bases, leaving 2 bases of the junction unmatched. The CDR3 is made up of 15 amino acids. Germline CDR1 reads SGHTA; CDR2 reads FQGTGA.

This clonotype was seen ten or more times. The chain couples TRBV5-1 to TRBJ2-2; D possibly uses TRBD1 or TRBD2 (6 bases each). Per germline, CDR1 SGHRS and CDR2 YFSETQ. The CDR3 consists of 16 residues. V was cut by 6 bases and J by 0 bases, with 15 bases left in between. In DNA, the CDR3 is TGCGCCAGCAAAACCGGGGGCCCAACGAACACCGGGGAGCTGTTTTTT. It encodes CASKTGGPTNTGELFF.

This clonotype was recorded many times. The CDR3 region has the DNA TGTGCCAGCAGTTCCCAGGGTAATGAAAAACTGTTTTTT. Amino acid sequence: CASSSQGNEKLFF. The genes are TRBV27 and TRBJ1-4; possibly TRBD1 for D (5 bases). Germline V gene data show CDR1 as MNHEY and CDR2 as SMNVEV (reference sequence). The germline V and J ends were trimmed by 4 bases and 4 bases, with 7 bases remaining between them. The CDR3 loop spans 13 amino acids.

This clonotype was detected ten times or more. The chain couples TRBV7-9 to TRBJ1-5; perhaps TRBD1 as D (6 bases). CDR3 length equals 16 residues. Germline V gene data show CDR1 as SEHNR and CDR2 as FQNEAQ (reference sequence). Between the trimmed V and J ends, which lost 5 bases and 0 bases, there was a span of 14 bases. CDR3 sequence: CASSPFYRDSNQPQHF. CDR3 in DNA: TGTGCCAGCAGCCCATTCTACAGGGATAGCAATCAGCCCCAGCATTTT. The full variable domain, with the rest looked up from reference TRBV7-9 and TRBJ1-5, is DTGVSQNPRHKITKRGQNVTFRCDPISEHNRLYWYRQTLGQGPEFLTYFQNEAQLEKSRLLSDRFSAERPKGSFSTLEIQRTEQGDSAMYLCASSPFYRDSNQPQHFGDGTRLSIL.

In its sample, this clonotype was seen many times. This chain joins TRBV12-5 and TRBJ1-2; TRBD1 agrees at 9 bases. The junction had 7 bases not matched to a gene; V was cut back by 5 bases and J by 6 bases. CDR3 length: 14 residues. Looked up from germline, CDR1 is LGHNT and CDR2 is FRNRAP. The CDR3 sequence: CASGEGQGGDGYTF. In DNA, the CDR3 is TGTGCTAGTGGTGAGGGACAGGGAGGAGATGGCTACACCTTC.

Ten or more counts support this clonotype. The CDR3, as DNA: TGTGCCAGTAGTACGGAGCGGGAGGTTAGGGGGAATGAGCAGTTCTTC. The encoded protein is CASSTEREVRGNEQFF. The chain recombines TRBV19 with TRBJ2-1; TRBD2 matches at 9 bases. The CDR3 spans 16 residues. J was trimmed by 7 bases and V by 4 bases; bases with no gene match: 11. Germline CDR1 LNHDA, CDR2 SQIVND (reference sequence).

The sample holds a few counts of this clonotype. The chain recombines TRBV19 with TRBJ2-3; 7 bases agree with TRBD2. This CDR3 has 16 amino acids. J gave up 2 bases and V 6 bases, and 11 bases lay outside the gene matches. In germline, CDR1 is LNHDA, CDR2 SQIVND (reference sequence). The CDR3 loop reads CASRETSYYYTDTQYF. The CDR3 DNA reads TGTGCCAGTAGGGAGACTAGCTACTATTACACAGATACGCAGTATTTT. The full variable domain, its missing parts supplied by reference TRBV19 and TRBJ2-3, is DGGITQSPKYLFRKEGQNVTLSCEQNLNHDAMYWYRQDPGQGLRLIYYSQIVNDFQKGDIAEGYSVSREKKESFPLTVTSAQKNPTAFYLCASRETSYYYTDTQYFGPGTRLTVL.

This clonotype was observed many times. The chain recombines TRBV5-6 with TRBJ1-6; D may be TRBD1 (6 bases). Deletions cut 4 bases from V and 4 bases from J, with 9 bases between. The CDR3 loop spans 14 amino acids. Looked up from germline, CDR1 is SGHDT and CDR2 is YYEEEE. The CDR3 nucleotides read TGTGCCAGCAGCGTGGGACATTATAATTCACCCCTCCACTTT. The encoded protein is CASSVGHYNSPLHF.

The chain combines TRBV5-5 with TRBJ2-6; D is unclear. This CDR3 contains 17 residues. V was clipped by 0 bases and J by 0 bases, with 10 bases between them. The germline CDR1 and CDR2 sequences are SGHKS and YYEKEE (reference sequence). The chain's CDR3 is CASSLVLGLSGANVLTF. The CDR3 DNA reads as TGTGCCAGCAGCTTGGTCCTTGGCCTCTCTGGGGCCAACGTCCTGACTTTC.

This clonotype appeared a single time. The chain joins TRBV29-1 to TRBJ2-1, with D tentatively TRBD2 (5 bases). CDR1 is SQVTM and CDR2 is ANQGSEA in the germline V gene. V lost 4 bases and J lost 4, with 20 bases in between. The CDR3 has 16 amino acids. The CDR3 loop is CSVAYSRAPVYNEQFF. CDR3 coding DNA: TGCAGCGTTGCGTACTCGCGGGCCCCGGTGTACAATGAGCAGTTCTTC.

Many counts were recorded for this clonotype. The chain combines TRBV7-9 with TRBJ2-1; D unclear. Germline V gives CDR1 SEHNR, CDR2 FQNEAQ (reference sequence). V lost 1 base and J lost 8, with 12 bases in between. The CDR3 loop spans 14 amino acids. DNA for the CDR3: TGTGCCAGCAGCTTAGAGCCACCGTGGGATGAGCAGTTCTTC. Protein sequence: CASSLEPPWDEQFF.

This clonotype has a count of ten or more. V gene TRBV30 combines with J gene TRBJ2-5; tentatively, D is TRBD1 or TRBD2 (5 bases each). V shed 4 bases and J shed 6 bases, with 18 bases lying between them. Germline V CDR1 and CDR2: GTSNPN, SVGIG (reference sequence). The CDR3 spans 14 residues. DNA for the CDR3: TGTGCCTGGACTCACGGGGCACGAGGACAGACCCAGTACTTC. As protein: CAWTHGARGQTQYF.

The DNA for the CDR3 is TGTGCCAGCGGTGGCCCCGGCGATTCACCCCTCCACTTT. It codes for CASGGPGDSPLHF. The J gene is TRBJ1-6, the V gene TRBV9, with unresolved D. The CDR3 consists of 13 residues. V was clipped by 7 bases and J by 8 bases, with 13 bases between them. In germline, CDR1 is SGDLS, CDR2 YYNGEE.

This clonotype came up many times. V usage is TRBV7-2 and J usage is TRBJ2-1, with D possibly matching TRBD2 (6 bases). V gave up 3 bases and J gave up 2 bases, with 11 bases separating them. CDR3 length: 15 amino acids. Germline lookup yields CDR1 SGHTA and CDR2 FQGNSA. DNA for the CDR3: TGTGCCAGCAGCTTGGCTAGCGAGGCCTACAATGAGCAGTTCTTC. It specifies CASSLASEAYNEQFF.

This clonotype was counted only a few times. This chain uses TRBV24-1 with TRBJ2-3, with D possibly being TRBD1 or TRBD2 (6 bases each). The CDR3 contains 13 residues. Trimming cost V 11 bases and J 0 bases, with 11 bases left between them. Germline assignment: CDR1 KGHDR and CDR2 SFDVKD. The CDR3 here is CASGTPSTDTQYF. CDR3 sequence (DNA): TGTGCCAGCGGGACACCAAGCACAGATACGCAGTATTTT.